The T cell receptor beta chain described here comes from a study of cytomegalovirus exposure and HLA in healthy donors. Study results and limitations: Per published reports, the classifier diagnosed cytomegalovirus status with high specificity and sensitivity. TCR beta sequences reportedly predicted the HLA-A and HLA-B alleles of most subjects accurately. Investigators reported 164 TCR beta chains as tied to cytomegalovirus.

To note about this clone: Antigen: not known.

Healthy bone marrow donors made up the cohort. The study ran its PCR with 60 Vbeta and 13 Jbeta primers. Produced via immunoSEQ multiplex PCR; TCRdb's table is partial and in-frame only. The table records fewer than 200,000 clones, just under 80% of them present only once. This CDR3 has 13 amino acids. The germline V gene has CDR1 MNHNS and CDR2 SASEGT. The V segment lost 4 bases and the J segment 9 bases; nucleotides outside the gene matches: 9. Sequencing was performed on PBMCs. This sequence was found in a female donor in good health and CMV-seronegative. The chain has TRBV6-1 and TRBJ2-7; 7 bases agree with TRBD1. CDR3 in DNA: TGTGCCAGCAGTGCCCAACAGGGGAACGGGCAGTACTTC. Its protein product is CASSAQQGNGQYF.